This TCR beta chain is from a study of control samples from healthy donors and cancer patients. TCRdb's copy holds only in-frame clones and misses some; the assay was immunoSEQ multiplex PCR. In the table there are about 120,000 clones, approximately 87% of which are singletons. CDR3 size: 15 residues. V gave up 0 bases and J gave up 6 bases; unmatched junction bases: 4. The V gene's germline CDR1 is LNHNV and CDR2 YYDKDF (reference sequence). This TCR came from a man aged 25-45 years in good health. The chain carries TRBV15 and TRBJ2-2, with TRBD2 matching over 7 bases. The sample comprised blood. DNA of the CDR3: TGTGCCACCAGCAGAGATCGACTAGCAGCCGGGGAGCTGTTTTTT. Protein product: CATSRDRLAAGELFF.